This T cell receptor beta chain was profiled in a study of T cell responses to AZD1222 COVID-19 vaccine. Study findings and constraints: Only a handful of AZD1222 recipients, six or seven in all, had baseline seropositivity.

Comments on this clone: Its antigen is currently unknown.

Some clones are missing from TCRdb's copy, which holds only in-frame ones; the method was immunoSEQ multiplex PCR. The repertoire holds over 65,000 clones, with approximately 90% as singletons. This TCR derives from an adult in good health. The sequenced sample was peripheral blood, obtained on day 0 of AZD1222 vaccination.

The CDR3, as DNA: TGTGCCACCAGCGGATTGACAGGTTCCTACAATGAGCAGTTCTTC. This sequence encodes CATSGLTGSYNEQFF. V is TRBV15 and J is TRBJ2-1, with D perhaps TRBD1 (6 bases). CDR3 length: 15 residues. V lost 5 bases to trimming and J lost 1 base, with 12 bases between them. Germline V CDR1 and CDR2: LNHNV, YYDKDF (reference sequence).